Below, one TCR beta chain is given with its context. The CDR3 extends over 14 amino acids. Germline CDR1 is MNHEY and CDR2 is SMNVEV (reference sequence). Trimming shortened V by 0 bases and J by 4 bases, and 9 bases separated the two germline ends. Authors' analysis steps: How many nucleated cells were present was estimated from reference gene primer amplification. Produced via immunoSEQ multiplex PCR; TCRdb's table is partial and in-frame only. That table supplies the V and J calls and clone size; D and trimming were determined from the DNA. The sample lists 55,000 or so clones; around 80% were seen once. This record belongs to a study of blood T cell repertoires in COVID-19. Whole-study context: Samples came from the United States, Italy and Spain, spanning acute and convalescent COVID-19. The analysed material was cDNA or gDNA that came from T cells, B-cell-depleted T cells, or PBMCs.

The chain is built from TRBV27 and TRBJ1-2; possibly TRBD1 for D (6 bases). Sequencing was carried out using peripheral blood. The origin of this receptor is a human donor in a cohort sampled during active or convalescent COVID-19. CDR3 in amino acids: CASSLSAQGYGYTF. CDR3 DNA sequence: TGTGCCAGCAGTTTATCGGCACAGGGCTATGGCTACACCTTC.